Detailed here is one TCR beta chain. Its target is unknown. Sequencing was performed with immunoSEQ multiplex PCR; in TCRdb, only in-frame clones are kept and a portion is missing. The sample lists approximately 100,000 clones; more than 80% were seen once. The sample comes from a study of OX40 agonist ivuxolimab in advanced cancers. Study-wide context: From roughly 20 to 90 years was the age range, with a mean of around 60 years, and 65% to 90% were male.

General study results and limits: The mean number of expanded clones was higher in CD8+ T cells than in CD4+.

The receptor was isolated from an adult with an advanced solid tumor such as melanoma, head and neck, liver or kidney cancer. The starting material was CD4+ or CD8+ T cells sorted from blood, obtained in a trial of the OX40 agonist ivuxolimab.

The CDR3 here is CASSFDRGHEKLFF. Written as DNA, the CDR3 is TGTGCCAGCAGCTTTGACAGGGGGCATGAAAAACTGTTTTTT. The rearrangement links TRBV5-6 to TRBJ1-4, with 10 bases matching TRBD1. The V and J ends lost 2 bases and 6 bases, in that order; junction bases with no gene match: 1. The CDR3 runs 14 residues. Germline CDR1 is SGHDT and CDR2 is YYEEEE.